Below are 19 T cell receptor beta chains sequenced from a single sample in a study of control samples from healthy donors and cancer patients. Assay: immunoSEQ multiplex PCR; the TCRdb copy retains only in-frame clones and omits some. The profile shows 150,000 to 200,000 clones, more than 80% of them singletons. Sequencing used blood. These receptor sequences come from a man under 40 in good health.

This chain links TRBV7-9 with TRBJ1-5; unclear D gene. Germline V gene data show CDR1 as SEHNR and CDR2 as FQNEAQ (reference sequence). This CDR3 has 14 amino acids. Trimming left V 5 bases short and J 4 bases short, with 12 bases between. The CDR3 loop is CASSPDGENQPQHF. The CDR3 DNA sequence: TGTGCCAGCAGCCCTGACGGTGAAAATCAGCCCCAGCATTTT.

This CDR3 reads CATSRLAGRNTGELFF. The CDR3 nucleotides read TGTGCCACCAGCAGGCTAGCGGGGAGGAACACCGGGGAGCTGTTTTTT. The chain recombines TRBV15 with TRBJ2-2; TRBD2 matches 9 bases. This CDR3 comprises 16 residues. The V segment lost 3 bases and the J segment 1 base; nucleotides outside the gene matches: 3. CDR1 LNHNV and CDR2 YYDKDF come from the germline V gene (reference sequence).

The chain uses TRBV7-3 and TRBJ1-1; D is unclear. V lost 1 base, J lost 4 bases, and 10 bases lay in between. CDR3 length equals 14 residues. Germline values: CDR1 SGHTA, CDR2 FQGTGA. This CDR3 is CASSLSRTGTEAFF. As DNA, the CDR3 is TGTGCCAGCAGCTTAAGTAGGACTGGCACTGAAGCTTTCTTT.

This chain links TRBV5-1 with TRBJ2-5; D possibly corresponds to TRBD1 (5 bases). The CDR3 spans 15 residues. Per germline, CDR1 SGHRS and CDR2 YFSETQ. V lost 4 bases and J 1 base, leaving 14 bases between the germline ends. The CDR3 DNA is TGCGCCAGCAGCCTCCCCCAGGGAATCCAAGAGACCCAGTACTTC. Its protein is CASSLPQGIQETQYF.

J is TRBJ2-7 and V is TRBV7-2, with D unresolved. The germline V gene encodes CDR1 SGHTA and CDR2 FQGNSA. V was trimmed by 3 bases and J by 2 bases, leaving 11 bases between them. The CDR3 spans 14 residues. This CDR3 reads CASSLGPPPYEQYF. CDR3 bases: TGTGCCAGCAGCTTGGGCCCGCCCCCCTACGAGCAGTACTTC.

V gene TRBV19 combines with J gene TRBJ2-4; possibly TRBD2 for D (5 bases). This CDR3 region has 17 residues. The germline V gene encodes CDR1 LNHDA and CDR2 SQIVND (reference sequence). V was cut by 4 bases and J by 2 bases, with 18 bases left in between. Here the CDR3 reads CASSTQIPRASKNIQYF. For the CDR3, the DNA is TGTGCCAGTAGTACACAGATCCCGCGGGCCTCCAAAAACATTCAGTACTTC.

The rearrangement joins TRBV5-1 to TRBJ2-3; D not resolved. The CDR3 length is 15 residues. V gave up 2 bases and J gave up 1 base, with 11 bases separating them. Germline CDR1 SGHRS, CDR2 YFSETQ. In DNA form, the CDR3 reads TGCGCCAGCAGCTTCAAGGGTTCTGGCACAGATACGCAGTATTTT. Its protein product is CASSFKGSGTDTQYF. Based on the CDR3 plus reference TRBV5-1 and TRBJ2-3, the full variable domain is KAGVTQTPRYLIKTRGQQVTLSCSPISGHRSVSWYQQTPGQGLQFLFEYFSETQRNKGNFPGRFSGRQFSNSRSEMNVSTLELGDSALYLCASSFKGSGTDTQYFGPGTRLTVL.

CDR3 sequence: CASGVDYGYTF. The CDR3 DNA reads TGTGCCTCTGGGGTGGACTATGGCTACACCTTC. The chain uses TRBV2 and TRBJ1-2; no clear D gene. The CDR3 sequence is 11 residues long. The germline gives CDR1 SNHLY, CDR2 FYNNEI. V was shortened by 11 bases and J by 3 bases, with 10 bases between the two germline ends. Full variable domain (rest looked up from reference TRBV2 and TRBJ1-2): EPEVTQTPSHQVTQMGQEVILRCVPISNHLYFYWYRQILGQKVEFLVSFYNNEISEKSEIFDDQFSVERPDGSNFTLKIRSTKLEDSAMYFCASGVDYGYTFGSGTRLTVV.

The genes are TRBV7-6 and TRBJ1-1; the D gene is possibly TRBD1 (6 bases). The CDR3 consists of 17 residues. Per germline, CDR1 SGHVS and CDR2 FNYEAQ. The ends were cut back, 1 base at V and 0 bases at J, with 15 bases in the middle. The CDR3 nucleotides are TGTGCCAGCAGCTTAGTGGGGGCAGCGAGAATGAACACTGAAGCTTTCTTT. It is translated as CASSLVGAARMNTEAFF.

This rearrangement joins TRBV4-3 to TRBJ2-1, with D tentatively TRBD2 (5 bases). Trimming cost V 4 bases and J 9 bases, with 13 bases left between them. This CDR3 has 13 residues. From germline, CDR1 is LGHNA and CDR2 YSLEER. The chain's CDR3 is CASSPKMGVEQFF. The DNA of the CDR3 is TGCGCCAGCAGCCCGAAGATGGGAGTTGAGCAGTTCTTC.

Comment on this clone: Different DNA sequences within this sample yield the same CDR3. The genes are TRBV28 and TRBJ1-1; D is undetermined. This CDR3 comprises 11 residues. V dropped 7 bases and J dropped 1 base, with 4 bases sitting between them. The germline CDR1 and CDR2 sequences are MDHEN and SYDVKM. CDR3 bases: TGTGCCAGCACCTGGAACACTGAAGCTTTCTTT. Translated: CASTWNTEAFF. The variable domain in full, completed from reference TRBV28 and TRBJ1-1, reads DVKVTQSSRYLVKRTGEKVFLECVQDMDHENMFWYRQDPGLGLRLIYFSYDVKMKEKGDIPEGYSVSREKKERFSLILESASTNQTSMYLCASTWNTEAFFGQGTRLTVV.

This chain joins TRBV7-2 and TRBJ2-5; D is perhaps TRBD2 (5 bases). Trimming cost V 5 bases and J 2 bases, with 9 bases left between them. This CDR3 comprises 13 residues. Germline CDR1 SGHTA, CDR2 FQGNSA. As DNA, the CDR3 is TGTGCCAGCAGCCGAGGGAATCAAGAGACCCAGTACTTC. It codes for CASSRGNQETQYF. Drawing the rest from reference TRBV7-2 and TRBJ2-5, the complete variable domain is GAGVSQSPSNKVTEKGKDVELRCDPISGHTALYWYRQSLGQGLEFLIYFQGNSAPDKSGLPSDRFSAERTGGSVSTLTIQRTQQEDSAVYLCASSRGNQETQYFGPGTRLLVL.

The chain employs TRBV5-4 and TRBJ1-2; D remains unclear. CDR1 is SGHNT, CDR2 YYREEE, per germline (reference sequence). Trimming took 0 bases from V and 0 from J, leaving 9 bases between them. The length of the CDR3 is 15 residues. In nucleotides, the CDR3 is TGTGCCAGCAGCTTGGTAGGCAGCTCTAACTATGGCTACACCTTC. Protein sequence: CASSLVGSSNYGYTF.

J is TRBJ1-1 and V is TRBV19, with 7 bases identical to TRBD1. This CDR3 comprises 17 residues. Germline CDR1 reads LNHDA; CDR2 reads SQIVND (reference sequence). J was trimmed by 0 bases and V by 3 bases; bases with no gene match: 10. CDR3 bases: TGTGCCAGTAGTATGGGCGGACAGGTTATCATGAACACTGAAGCTTTCTTT. It specifies CASSMGGQVIMNTEAFF.

This chain joins TRBV5-5 and TRBJ2-7; TRBD1 agrees at 9 bases. The germline V gene encodes CDR1 SGHKS and CDR2 YYEKEE (reference sequence). Trimming cost V 0 bases and J 5 bases; bases outside gene matches: 6. The CDR3 extends over 15 amino acids. The CDR3 DNA reads TGTGCCAGCAGCTTGGCGGACAGGGGTTACCACGAGCAGTACTTC. It encodes CASSLADRGYHEQYF.

The chain combines TRBV6-1 with TRBJ1-2; 7 nucleotides line up with TRBD1. The CDR3 loop spans 12 amino acids. Germline CDR1 reads MNHNS; CDR2 reads SASEGT. Trimming removed 1 base from V and 12 bases from J; junction bases left unmatched: 5. CDR3 loop: CASSEGIQGDTF. The DNA of the CDR3 is TGTGCCAGCAGTGAAGGGATTCAGGGGGACACCTTC.

This chain connects TRBV28 to TRBJ2-5; TRBD1 is a possible D gene (5 bases). V lost 6 bases, J lost 0 bases, and 5 bases lay in between. This CDR3 spans 12 amino acids. Per the germline V gene, CDR1 is MDHEN and CDR2 is SYDVKM. The DNA of the CDR3 is TGTGCCAGCAGGGGGCACCAAGAGACCCAGTACTTC. The encoded protein is CASRGHQETQYF. Using reference TRBV28 and TRBJ2-5 for the parts outside the CDR3, the full variable domain is DVKVTQSSRYLVKRTGEKVFLECVQDMDHENMFWYRQDPGLGLRLIYFSYDVKMKEKGDIPEGYSVSREKKERFSLILESASTNQTSMYLCASRGHQETQYFGPGTRLLVL.

This chain connects TRBV4-3 to TRBJ2-7; 7 positions match TRBD2. Germline CDR1 LGHNA, CDR2 YSLEER. There are 15 residues in the CDR3. The V and J ends lost 0 bases and 7 bases, in that order; junction bases with no gene match: 9. CDR3 in amino acids: CASSQEWWGGEEQYF. The DNA for the CDR3 is TGCGCCAGCAGCCAAGAGTGGTGGGGGGGTGAAGAGCAGTACTTC.

The count of this clone is one. V usage is TRBV9 and J usage is TRBJ1-2, with TRBD1 matching over 7 bases. The trim removed 4 bases at V and 3 bases at J, leaving 6 bases unmatched. The germline gives CDR1 SGDLS, CDR2 YYNGEE. The CDR3 sequence is 14 residues long. CDR3 in amino acids: CASSISGTDYGYTF. CDR3 bases: TGTGCCAGCAGCATATCCGGGACAGACTATGGCTACACCTTC.